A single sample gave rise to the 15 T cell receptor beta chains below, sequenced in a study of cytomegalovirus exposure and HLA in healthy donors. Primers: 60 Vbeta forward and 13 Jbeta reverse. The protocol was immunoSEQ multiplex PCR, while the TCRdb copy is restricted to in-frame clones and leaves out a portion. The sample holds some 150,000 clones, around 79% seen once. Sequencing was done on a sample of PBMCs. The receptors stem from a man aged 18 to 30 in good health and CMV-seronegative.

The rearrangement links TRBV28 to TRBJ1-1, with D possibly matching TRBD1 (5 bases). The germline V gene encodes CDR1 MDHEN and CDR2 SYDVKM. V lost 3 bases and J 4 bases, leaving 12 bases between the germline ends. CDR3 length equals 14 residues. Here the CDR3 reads CASSFDQGGTEAFF. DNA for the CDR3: TGTGCCAGCAGTTTCGACCAGGGAGGCACTGAAGCTTTCTTT.

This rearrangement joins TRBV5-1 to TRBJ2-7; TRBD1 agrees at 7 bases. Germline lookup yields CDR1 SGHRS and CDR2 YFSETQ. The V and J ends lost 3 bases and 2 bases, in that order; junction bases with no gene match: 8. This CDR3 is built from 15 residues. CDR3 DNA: TGCGCCAGCAGCTGGGATGAGACAGGGACCTACGAGCAGTACTTC. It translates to CASSWDETGTYEQYF.

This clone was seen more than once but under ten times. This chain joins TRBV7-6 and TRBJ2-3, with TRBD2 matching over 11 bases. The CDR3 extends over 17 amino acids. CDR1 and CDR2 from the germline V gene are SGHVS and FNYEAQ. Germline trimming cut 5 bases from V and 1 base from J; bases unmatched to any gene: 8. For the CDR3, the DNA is TGTGCCAGCAGCCCCGTAGCGGGGGGGCCGGGCACAGATACGCAGTATTTT. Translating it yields CASSPVAGGPGTDTQYF.

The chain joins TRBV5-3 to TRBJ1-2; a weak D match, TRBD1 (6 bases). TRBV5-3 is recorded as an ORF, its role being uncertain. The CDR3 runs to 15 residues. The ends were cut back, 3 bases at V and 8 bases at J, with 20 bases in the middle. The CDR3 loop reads CARSSKKQGAPGYTF. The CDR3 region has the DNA TGTGCCAGAAGCTCAAAAAAACAGGGAGCGCCCGGCTACACCTTC.

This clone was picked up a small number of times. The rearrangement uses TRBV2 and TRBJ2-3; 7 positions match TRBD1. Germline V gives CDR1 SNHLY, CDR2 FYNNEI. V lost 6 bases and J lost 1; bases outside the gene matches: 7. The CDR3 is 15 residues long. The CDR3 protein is CASRNTGVGTDTQYF. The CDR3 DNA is TGTGCCAGCAGAAACACAGGGGTGGGCACAGATACGCAGTATTTT. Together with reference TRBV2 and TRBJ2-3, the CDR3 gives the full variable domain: EPEVTQTPSHQVTQMGQEVILRCVPISNHLYFYWYRQILGQKVEFLVSFYNNEISEKSEIFDDQFSVERPDGSNFTLKIRSTKLEDSAMYFCASRNTGVGTDTQYFGPGTRLTVL.

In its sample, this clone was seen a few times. CDR3 protein: CASSHGPGGASHAYNSPLHF. For the CDR3, the DNA is TGCGCCAGCAGCCACGGCCCGGGGGGGGCATCCCATGCCTATAATTCACCCCTCCACTTT. The chain is built from TRBV4-1 and TRBJ1-6; D is possibly TRBD1 (6 bases). Germline values: CDR1 MGHRA, CDR2 YSYEKL. The CDR3 loop spans 20 amino acids. The V gene lost 3 bases and the J gene lost 2 bases, with 23 bases spanning the gap.

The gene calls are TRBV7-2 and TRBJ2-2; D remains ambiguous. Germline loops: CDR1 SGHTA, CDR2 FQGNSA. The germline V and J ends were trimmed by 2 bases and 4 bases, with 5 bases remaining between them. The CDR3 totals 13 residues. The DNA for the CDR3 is TGTGCCAGCAGCTTATCGAGCACCGGGGAGCTGTTTTTT. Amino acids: CASSLSSTGELFF.

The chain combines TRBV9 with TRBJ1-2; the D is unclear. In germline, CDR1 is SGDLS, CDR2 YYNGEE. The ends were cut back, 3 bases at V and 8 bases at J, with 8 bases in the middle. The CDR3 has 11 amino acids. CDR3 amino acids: CASSGSRGYTF. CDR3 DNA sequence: TGTGCCAGCAGCGGCTCTCGGGGCTACACCTTC.

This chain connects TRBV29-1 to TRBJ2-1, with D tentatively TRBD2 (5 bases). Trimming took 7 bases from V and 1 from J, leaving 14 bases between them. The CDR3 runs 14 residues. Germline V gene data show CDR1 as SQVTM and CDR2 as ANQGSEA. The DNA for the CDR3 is TGCAGCGCTCAAATGGGGAGATCCTACAATGAGCAGTTCTTC. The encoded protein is CSAQMGRSYNEQFF.

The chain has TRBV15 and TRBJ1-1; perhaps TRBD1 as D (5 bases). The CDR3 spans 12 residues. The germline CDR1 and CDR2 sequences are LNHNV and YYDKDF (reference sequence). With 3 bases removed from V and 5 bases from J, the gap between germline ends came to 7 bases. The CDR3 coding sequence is TGTGCCACCAGCAGGGGGCTTACTGAAGCTTTCTTT. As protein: CATSRGLTEAFF.

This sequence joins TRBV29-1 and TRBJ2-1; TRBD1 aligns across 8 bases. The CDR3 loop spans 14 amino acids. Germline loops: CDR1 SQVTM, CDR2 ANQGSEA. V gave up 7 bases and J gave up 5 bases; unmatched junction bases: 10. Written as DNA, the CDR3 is TGCAGCGGGGACGGACAGGGACAAGACAATGAGCAGTTCTTC. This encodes CSGDGQGQDNEQFF.

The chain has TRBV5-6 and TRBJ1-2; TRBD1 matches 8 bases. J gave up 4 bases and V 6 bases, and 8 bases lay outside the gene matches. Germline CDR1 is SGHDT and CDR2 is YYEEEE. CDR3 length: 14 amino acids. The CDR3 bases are TGTGCCAGCACCGGCCGGGACAGGATCTATGGCTACACCTTC. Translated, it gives CASTGRDRIYGYTF.

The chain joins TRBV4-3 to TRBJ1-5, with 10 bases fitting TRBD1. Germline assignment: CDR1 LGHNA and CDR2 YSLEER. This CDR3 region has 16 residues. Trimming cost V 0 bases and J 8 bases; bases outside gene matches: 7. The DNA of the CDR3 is TGCGCCAGCAGCCAAGATCTGGGACAGGGGAAAGAGCCCCAGCATTTT. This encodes CASSQDLGQGKEPQHF.

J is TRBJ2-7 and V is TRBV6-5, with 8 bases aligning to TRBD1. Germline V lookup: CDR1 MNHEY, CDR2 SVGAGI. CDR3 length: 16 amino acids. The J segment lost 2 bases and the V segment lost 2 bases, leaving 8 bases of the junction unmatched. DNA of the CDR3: TGTGCCAGCAGTTACGGGCGCGGGACAGGTCCCTACGAGCAGTACTTC. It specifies CASSYGRGTGPYEQYF.

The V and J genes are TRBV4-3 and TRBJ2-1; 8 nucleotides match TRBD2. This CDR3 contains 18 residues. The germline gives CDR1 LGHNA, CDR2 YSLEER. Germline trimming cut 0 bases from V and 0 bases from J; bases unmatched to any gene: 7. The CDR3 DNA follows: TGCGCCAGCAGCCAAGATCTGCCTAGCGGGTACTCCTACAATGAGCAGTTCTTC. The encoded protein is CASSQDLPSGYSYNEQFF.